Presented here are 30 T cell receptor beta chains from one specimen sequenced in a study of blood T cell repertoires in COVID-19. Produced via immunoSEQ multiplex PCR; TCRdb's table is partial and in-frame only. The sample includes about 68,000 clones, 90% of them seen just once. The sequencing sample was made of peripheral blood. The receptors were gathered from a human donor in a cohort sampled during active COVID-19.

This sequence joins TRBV28 and TRBJ1-2, with 7 bases matching TRBD1. V dropped 4 bases and J dropped 3; count of bases not matched to a gene: 8. The CDR3 extends over 15 amino acids. Looked up from germline, CDR1 is MDHEN and CDR2 is SYDVKM. This CDR3 reads CASSSEHRGHYGYTF. CDR3 DNA: TGTGCCAGCAGTTCCGAACACAGGGGTCACTATGGCTACACCTTC.

The chain carries TRBV4-1 and TRBJ1-5, with a weak D call TRBD1 (5 bases). Germline CDR1 reads MGHRA; CDR2 reads YSYEKL. The CDR3 runs 14 residues. V lost 2 bases to trimming and J lost 6 bases, with 11 bases between them. Here the CDR3 reads CASSQRGEAQPQHF. The CDR3, as DNA: TGCGCCAGCAGCCAAAGAGGGGAGGCTCAGCCCCAGCATTTT.

V usage is TRBV5-1 and J usage is TRBJ2-3; possible D gene TRBD1, 6 bases. This CDR3 comprises 15 residues. V gave up 0 bases and J gave up 2 bases, with 10 bases separating them. Germline CDR1 reads SGHRS; CDR2 reads YFSETQ. The CDR3: CASSLATGFTDTQYF. The CDR3 DNA reads TGCGCCAGCAGCTTGGCGACAGGATTCACAGATACGCAGTATTTT.

The genes are TRBV3-1 (or the pseudogene TRBV3-2) and TRBJ1-5; 7 bases fit TRBD1. V lost 0 bases to trimming and J lost 6 bases; unmatched junction nucleotides: 11. CDR1 LGHDT and CDR2 YNNKEL come from the germline V gene (reference sequence). The CDR3 has 17 amino acids. In DNA, the CDR3 is TGTGCCAGCAGCCAAGACCTACCGACAGGGTCTTCTCAGCCCCAGCATTTT. Amino acid sequence: CASSQDLPTGSSQPQHF.

The chain links TRBV28 to TRBJ2-2, with 8 nucleotides matching TRBD1. The CDR3 totals 16 residues. CDR1 MDHEN and CDR2 SYDVKM come from the germline V gene. V trimming: 6 bases; J trimming: 5 bases; junction bases outside the gene matches: 11. Here the CDR3 DNA reads TGTGCCAGCAGATTGACAGGGGTTCAGGGGACCGGGGAGCTGTTTTTT. Amino acid sequence: CASRLTGVQGTGELFF.

The chain couples TRBV3-1 (or the pseudogene TRBV3-2) to TRBJ2-7; 9 bases map to TRBD2. Germline CDR1 reads LGHDT; CDR2 reads YNNKEL (reference sequence). The CDR3 length is 15 residues. With V trimmed by 0 bases and J by 2 bases, 2 bases remained unmatched. Here the CDR3 DNA reads TGTGCCAGCAGCCAAGATGCTAGCGGGGCCTACGAGCAGTACTTC. It yields the protein CASSQDASGAYEQYF.

The chain employs TRBV6-6 and TRBJ1-1, with TRBD1 matching 7 bases. There are 19 residues in the CDR3. V was pared by 5 bases and J by 3 bases, with 21 bases of the junction left unmatched. CDR1 and CDR2 (germline): MNHNY, SVGAGI (reference sequence). The CDR3 nucleotides are TGTGCCAGCAGTCCCCCTGCGGTCGTCGGTTCAGGGGGAGACACTGAAGCTTTCTTT. This codes for CASSPPAVVGSGGDTEAFF.

The V call is TRBV6-1, the J call TRBJ2-7; 12 positions agree with TRBD1. The CDR3 is made up of 16 amino acids. After removal of 3 bases from V and 5 bases from J, the junction contained 8 bases not matched to a gene. Germline CDR1 MNHNS, CDR2 SASEGT. CDR3 DNA sequence: TGTGCCAGCAGTGACCCGCCCGGGACAGGGGGCCACGAGCAGTACTTC. Protein product: CASSDPPGTGGHEQYF.

This CDR3 reads CASSQGLAASYEQYF. CDR3 bases: TGCGCCAGCAGCCAAGGACTAGCTGCCTCCTACGAGCAGTACTTC. The chain uses TRBV4-3 and TRBJ2-7, with 7 bases lining up with TRBD2. This CDR3 comprises 15 residues. CDR1 LGHNA and CDR2 YSLEER come from the germline V gene. Unmatched junction bases numbered 3, after V lost 1 base and J lost 0 bases.

The rearrangement links TRBV4-3 to TRBJ2-7, with 9 bases that match TRBD1. With V trimmed by 0 bases and J by 5 bases, 8 bases remained unmatched. The CDR3 sequence is 16 residues long. CDR1 is LGHNA and CDR2 is YSLEER in the germline V gene. CDR3 in amino acids: CASSQDGGTGMHEQYF. DNA for the CDR3: TGCGCCAGCAGCCAAGATGGAGGGACAGGGATGCACGAGCAGTACTTC.

CDR3 nucleotide sequence: TGTGCCAGTACCCCGGACAGGGGGACGAGAGGATACGGCTACACCTTC. It specifies CASTPDRGTRGYGYTF. The chain couples TRBV19 to TRBJ1-2, with TRBD1 matching 10 bases. The CDR3 contains 16 residues. V lost 7 bases, J lost 8 bases, and 16 bases stayed unmatched. The germline gives CDR1 LNHDA, CDR2 SQIVND (reference sequence).

The rearrangement links TRBV10-2 to TRBJ2-3; D uncertain. In germline, CDR1 is WSHSY, CDR2 SAAADI. This CDR3 is 15 amino acids long. V shed 7 bases and J shed 2 bases, with 16 bases lying between them. The CDR3: CASTASSTYTDTQYF. The CDR3 bases are TGCGCCAGCACCGCCTCGAGTACGTACACAGATACGCAGTATTTT.

CDR3: CASSPDRTNYGYTF. CDR3 sequence (DNA): TGTGCCAGCAGCCCAGACAGGACGAACTATGGCTACACCTTC. The V gene is TRBV5-6, the J gene TRBJ1-2; D perhaps matches TRBD1 (6 bases). The ends were cut back, 4 bases at V and 2 bases at J, with 12 bases in the middle. The CDR3 spans 14 residues. Germline loops: CDR1 SGHDT, CDR2 YYEEEE.

J is TRBJ1-5 and V is TRBV28, with 9 bases that match TRBD1. From germline, CDR1 is MDHEN and CDR2 SYDVKM. Trimming took 6 bases from V and 3 from J; bases not matched to a gene: 6. The CDR3 has 15 residues. The CDR3 sequence is CASRWTGEYNQPQHF. The CDR3 coding sequence is TGTGCCAGCAGGTGGACAGGGGAATACAATCAGCCCCAGCATTTT.

The CDR3 DNA sequence: TGTGCCAGCAGTGAACCACAGGGTCTCACAGATACGCAGTATTTT. This codes for CASSEPQGLTDTQYF. The chain has TRBV25-1 and TRBJ2-3; tentative D call: TRBD1 (6 bases). With 2 bases removed from V and 2 bases from J, the gap between germline ends came to 11 bases. CDR1 MGHDK and CDR2 SYGVNS come from the germline V gene. The CDR3 spans 15 residues.

This clone came up once. J is TRBJ1-1 and V is TRBV7-9; D gene ambiguous. Looked up from germline, CDR1 is SEHNR and CDR2 is FQNEAQ (reference sequence). CDR3 length: 15 amino acids. The germline V and J ends were trimmed by 5 bases and 4 bases, with 17 bases remaining between them. The CDR3 here is CASSQRTAPGTEAFF. DNA of the CDR3: TGTGCCAGCAGCCAGCGGACGGCCCCTGGCACTGAAGCTTTCTTT. Full variable domain (outside the CDR3, taken from reference TRBV7-9 and TRBJ1-1): DTGVSQNPRHKITKRGQNVTFRCDPISEHNRLYWYRQTLGQGPEFLTYFQNEAQLEKSRLLSDRFSAERPKGSFSTLEIQRTEQGDSAMYLCASSQRTAPGTEAFFGQGTRLTVV.

The chain couples TRBV28 to TRBJ1-2; unclear D gene. In germline, CDR1 is MDHEN, CDR2 SYDVKM. CDR3 length equals 14 residues. The V end lost 5 bases, the J end lost 2 bases, and 12 bases lay between the germline ends. CDR3 nucleotides: TGTGCCAGCAGTCCGAGCATTCCAAACTATGGCTACACCTTC. This sequence encodes CASSPSIPNYGYTF.

This chain joins TRBV4-1 and TRBJ1-2, with D tentatively TRBD1 (5 bases). Trimming took 1 base from V and 6 from J, leaving 6 bases between them. From germline, CDR1 is MGHRA and CDR2 YSYEKL. The CDR3 runs 12 residues. The CDR3 sequence is CASSQGGDGYTF. As DNA, the CDR3 is TGCGCCAGCAGCCAAGGGGGGGATGGCTACACCTTC.

The rearrangement joins TRBV7-2 to TRBJ2-2; a possible D gene is TRBD2 (5 bases). Germline assignment: CDR1 SGHTA and CDR2 FQGNSA. The CDR3 totals 16 residues. Trimming left V 1 base short and J 0 bases short, with 9 bases between. The CDR3 sequence: CASSLDSGTNTGELFF. CDR3 nucleotide sequence: TGTGCCAGCAGCTTAGACTCGGGGACGAACACCGGGGAGCTGTTTTTT.

The chain employs TRBV19 and TRBJ2-7; 12 bases map to TRBD1. Trimming at V came to 7 bases and at J to 12 bases, leaving 13 bases not matched to a gene. CDR1 LNHDA and CDR2 SQIVND come from the germline V gene (reference sequence). The CDR3 spans 14 residues. The CDR3 is CASTRSGTGGAVYF. The CDR3 DNA reads as TGTGCCAGTACCCGGTCCGGGACAGGGGGCGCGGTGTACTTC.

This clone was detected only a few times. This chain joins TRBV2 and TRBJ2-1, with TRBD1 matching 9 bases. In germline, CDR1 is SNHLY, CDR2 FYNNEI. V shed 6 bases, J shed 7 bases, and the junction held 10 bases outside the gene matches. This CDR3 comprises 15 residues. CDR3 bases: TGTGCCAGCAGGGCAGGGACAGGGATTAGGAATGAGCAGTTCTTC. This encodes CASRAGTGIRNEQFF. The whole variable domain, remainder taken from reference TRBV2 and TRBJ2-1, is EPEVTQTPSHQVTQMGQEVILRCVPISNHLYFYWYRQILGQKVEFLVSFYNNEISEKSEIFDDQFSVERPDGSNFTLKIRSTKLEDSAMYFCASRAGTGIRNEQFFGPGTRLTVL.

The chain employs TRBV4-1 and TRBJ1-4; possibly TRBD1 for D (5 bases). With 0 bases removed from V and 5 bases from J, the gap between germline ends came to 10 bases. Germline V CDR1 and CDR2: MGHRA, YSYEKL. The CDR3 is 15 residues long. CDR3 nucleotides: TGCGCCAGCAGCCAAGATACAGGAGAAAATGAAAAACTGTTTTTT. This sequence encodes CASSQDTGENEKLFF.

V gene TRBV6-5 combines with J gene TRBJ2-2; D is undetermined. The germline V gene encodes CDR1 MNHEY and CDR2 SVGAGI. The CDR3 is 13 amino acids. Deletions cut 8 bases from V and 1 base from J, with 8 bases between. The DNA of the CDR3 is TGTGCCAGCGACCGCGGGAACACCGGGGAGCTGTTTTTT. This translates into CASDRGNTGELFF.

The chain is built from TRBV5-1 and TRBJ1-2; D is possibly TRBD1 (5 bases). CDR3 size: 15 residues. Trimming took off 0 bases at V and 4 bases at J, with 13 bases between the two ends. Germline V gives CDR1 SGHRS, CDR2 YFSETQ. In DNA, the CDR3 is TGCGCCAGCAGCTTGGCGGGGCGGAGGGGCTATGGCTACACCTTC. As protein: CASSLAGRRGYGYTF.

The chain links TRBV20-1 to TRBJ1-1; 8 bases align to TRBD1. The germline V gene encodes CDR1 DFQATT and CDR2 SNEGSKA (reference sequence). V was pared by 4 bases and J by 10 bases, with 5 bases of the junction left unmatched. The CDR3 is made up of 11 amino acids. The CDR3 spells CSAKEDRGAFF. CDR3 bases: TGCAGTGCTAAGGAAGACAGGGGAGCTTTCTTT.

Ten or more counts support this clone. The V and J genes are TRBV29-1 and TRBJ1-1, with TRBD1 as a possible D gene (5 bases). Germline-derived CDR1 and CDR2 are SQVTM and ANQGSEA. This CDR3 is built from 10 residues. V was pared by 7 bases and J by 11 bases, with 14 bases between. CDR3 loop: CSGFAGRAFF. DNA for the CDR3: TGCAGCGGTTTCGCGGGGCGGGCTTTCTTT.

The gene calls are TRBV11-2 and TRBJ2-7, with 11 bases identical to TRBD1. This CDR3 has 16 amino acids. Trimming cost V 4 bases and J 1 base; bases outside gene matches: 6. The V gene's germline CDR1 is SGHAT and CDR2 FQNNGV. The CDR3 region is CASSYRTGGESYEQYF. The CDR3 DNA is TGTGCCAGCAGCTACCGGACAGGGGGCGAATCCTACGAGCAGTACTTC.

A few counts support this clone. The gene calls are TRBV27 and TRBJ1-2, with 10 bases fitting TRBD1. This CDR3 is built from 16 residues. CDR1 is MNHEY and CDR2 is SMNVEV in the germline V gene (reference sequence). V shed 5 bases and J 3 bases; nucleotides not matched to a gene: 9. The CDR3 DNA follows: TGTGCCAGCAGTCTCCGACAGGGGGCTTTTGACTATGGCTACACCTTC. It specifies CASSLRQGAFDYGYTF.

The rearrangement joins TRBV5-6 to TRBJ2-7, with 7 bases aligning to TRBD1. Trimming removed 5 bases from V and 0 bases from J; junction bases left unmatched: 5. The germline V gene has CDR1 SGHDT and CDR2 YYEEEE. The CDR3 totals 14 residues. The CDR3 coding sequence is TGTGCCAGCAGTCCCGGGACAGTCTCCTACGAGCAGTACTTC. Protein product: CASSPGTVSYEQYF.

The chain has TRBV3-1 (or the pseudogene TRBV3-2) and TRBJ1-3, with a possible D match to TRBD1 (6 bases). The V end lost 2 bases, the J end lost 4 bases, and 12 bases lay between the germline ends. The CDR3 spans 15 residues. Germline assignment: CDR1 LGHDT and CDR2 YNNKEL (reference sequence). The CDR3 DNA is TGTGCCAGCAGCCAAAACACAGGGCCCGGAAACACCATATATTTT. It is translated as CASSQNTGPGNTIYF.